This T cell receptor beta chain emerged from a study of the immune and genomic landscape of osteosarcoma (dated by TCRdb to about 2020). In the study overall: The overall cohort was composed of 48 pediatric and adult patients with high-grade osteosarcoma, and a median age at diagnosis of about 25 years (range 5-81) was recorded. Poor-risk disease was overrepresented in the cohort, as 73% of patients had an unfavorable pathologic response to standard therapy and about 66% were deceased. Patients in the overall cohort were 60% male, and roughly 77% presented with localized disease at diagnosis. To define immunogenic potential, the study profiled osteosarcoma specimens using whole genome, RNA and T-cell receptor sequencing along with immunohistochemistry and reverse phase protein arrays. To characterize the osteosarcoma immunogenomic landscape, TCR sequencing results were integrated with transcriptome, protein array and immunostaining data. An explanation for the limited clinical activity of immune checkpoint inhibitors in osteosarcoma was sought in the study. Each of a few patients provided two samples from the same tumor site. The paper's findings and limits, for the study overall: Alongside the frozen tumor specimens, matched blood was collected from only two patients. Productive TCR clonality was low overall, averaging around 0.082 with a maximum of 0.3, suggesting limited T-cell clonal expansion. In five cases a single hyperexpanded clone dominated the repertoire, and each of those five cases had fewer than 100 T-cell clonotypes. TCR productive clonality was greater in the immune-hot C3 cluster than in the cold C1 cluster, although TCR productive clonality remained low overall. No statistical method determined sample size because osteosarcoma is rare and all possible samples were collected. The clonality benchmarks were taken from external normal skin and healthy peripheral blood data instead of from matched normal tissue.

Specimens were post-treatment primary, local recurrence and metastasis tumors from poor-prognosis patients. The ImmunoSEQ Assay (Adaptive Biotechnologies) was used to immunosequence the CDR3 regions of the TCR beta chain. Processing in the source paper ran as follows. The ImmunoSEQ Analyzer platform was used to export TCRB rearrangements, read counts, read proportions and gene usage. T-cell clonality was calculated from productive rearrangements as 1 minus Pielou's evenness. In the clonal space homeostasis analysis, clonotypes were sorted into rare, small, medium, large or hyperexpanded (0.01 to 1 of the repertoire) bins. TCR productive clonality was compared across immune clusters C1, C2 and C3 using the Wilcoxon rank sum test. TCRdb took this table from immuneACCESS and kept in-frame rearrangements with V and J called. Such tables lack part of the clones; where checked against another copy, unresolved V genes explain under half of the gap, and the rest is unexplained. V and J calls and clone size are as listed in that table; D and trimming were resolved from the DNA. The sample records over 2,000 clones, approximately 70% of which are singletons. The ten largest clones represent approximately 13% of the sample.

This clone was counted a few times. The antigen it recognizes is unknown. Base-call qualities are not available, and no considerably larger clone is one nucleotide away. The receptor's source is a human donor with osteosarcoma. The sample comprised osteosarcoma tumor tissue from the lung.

The DNA is as follows: TGCGCCAGCAGCCAACAATCTATGGACGAGCAGTACTTC. The resulting protein is CASSQQSMDEQYF. The rearranged chain carries TRBV4-1 and TRBJ2-7; too little of a D gene remains to name it. In the germline V gene, CDR1 corresponds to MGHRA and CDR2 to YSYEKL. V loses 2 bases, J loses 5 bases, and the germline ends lie 10 bases apart. Its CDR3 holds 13 amino acids, cysteine through phenylalanine. Only CDR3 DNA is held: 39 bases, read in frame from base 1.